One sample yielded the 23 T cell receptor beta chains listed below, sequenced in a study of CD8+ T cells in alopecia areata. Extracted RNA was reverse transcribed, and the resulting cDNA served as sequencing template. The data were produced by immunoSEQ multiplex PCR, yet TCRdb's version contains in-frame clones alone and is incomplete. The profile shows roughly 130,000 clones, over 50% of them singletons. The sequencing used CD4+ T cells sorted from blood, collected at week 0. These receptors all come from a human donor with alopecia areata.

This clone turned up a few times. This chain connects TRBV2 to TRBJ1-2; D not certain. Germline-derived CDR1 and CDR2 are SNHLY and FYNNEI. V was shortened by 6 bases and J by 7 bases, with 15 bases between the two germline ends. The CDR3 is 13 residues long. The CDR3, as DNA: TGTGCCAGCAGCCTCGTGACCTCCTCTGGCTACACCTTC. This encodes CASSLVTSSGYTF.

This chain connects TRBV6-5 to TRBJ2-1; 10 bases align to TRBD2. This CDR3 is built from 15 residues. V lost 2 bases, J lost 7 bases, and 5 bases stayed unmatched. Per germline, CDR1 MNHEY and CDR2 SVGAGI. The DNA for the CDR3 is TGTGCCAGCAGTTACCTAGCGGGAGTAAGGAATGAGCAGTTCTTC. It encodes CASSYLAGVRNEQFF.

The V gene is TRBV5-4, the J gene TRBJ2-3, with 10 bases aligning to TRBD2. The V gene end was trimmed by 0 bases and the J gene end by 4 bases; junction bases not matched to a gene: 2. Germline loops: CDR1 SGHNT, CDR2 YYREEE (reference sequence). The CDR3 length is 15 residues. The CDR3 DNA reads as TGTGCCAGCAGCTTGGCTAGCGGGGGCGCAGATACGCAGTATTTT. Translated, it gives CASSLASGGADTQYF.

The rearrangement joins TRBV19 to TRBJ2-5; D call uncertain. Germline V gene sequence: CDR1 LNHDA, CDR2 SQIVND (reference sequence). Between the trimmed V and J ends, which lost 6 bases and 5 bases, there was a span of 13 bases. This CDR3 contains 13 residues. The DNA for the CDR3 is TGTGCCAGTAGCACCACGCGCGAGGAGACCCAGTACTTC. Encoded protein: CASSTTREETQYF.

In this sample, this clone turned up a few times. The rearrangement uses TRBV6-6 and TRBJ1-4; TRBD1 is a possible D gene (6 bases). CDR1 is MNHNY, CDR2 SVGAGI, per germline (reference sequence). V gave up 11 bases and J gave up 7 bases, with 14 bases separating them. The CDR3 has 12 residues. CDR3 DNA sequence: TGTGCCTCCCGGGGGCGGAGTGAAAAACTGTTTTTT. Protein sequence: CASRGRSEKLFF.

This clone was detected once. The chain uses TRBV4-1 and TRBJ2-1; D possibly uses TRBD1 or TRBD2 (5 bases each). Germline assignment: CDR1 MGHRA and CDR2 YSYEKL. This CDR3 has 17 amino acids. Trimming shortened V by 0 bases and J by 3 bases, and 15 bases separated the two germline ends. The CDR3 DNA sequence: TGCGCCAGCAGCCAAGATCATGGGACGCGGCTCTACAATGAGCAGTTCTTC. Translation gives CASSQDHGTRLYNEQFF.

This chain uses TRBV18 with TRBJ1-1; perhaps TRBD1 as D (6 bases). The germline V gene encodes CDR1 KGHSH and CDR2 LQKENI. The V end was cut by 3 bases, the J end by 5 bases, with 10 bases between. The CDR3 is 13 residues long. This CDR3 reads CASSPQGQTEAFF. The CDR3, as DNA: TGTGCCAGCTCACCCCAGGGGCAGACTGAAGCTTTCTTT.

CDR3 protein: CASSAQLVAGELFF. Here the CDR3 DNA reads TGTGCCAGCAGCGCGCAACTAGTTGCCGGGGAGCTGTTTTTT. The chain has TRBV9 and TRBJ2-2, with TRBD2 as a possible D gene (5 bases). CDR3 length: 14 residues. Trimming removed 3 bases at V and 6 bases at J, with 12 bases between. Germline V gene data show CDR1 as SGDLS and CDR2 as YYNGEE.

This clone was observed a few times. The rearrangement links TRBV5-1 to TRBJ2-7; the match to TRBD1 covers 8 bases. This CDR3 has 14 residues. Germline-derived CDR1 and CDR2 are SGHRS and YFSETQ. Germline trimming cut 0 bases from V and 5 bases from J; bases unmatched to any gene: 4. The CDR3 loop is CASSLVDRDDEQYF. For the CDR3, the DNA is TGCGCCAGCAGCTTGGTGGACAGGGACGACGAGCAGTACTTC.

This clone was found a few times. V is TRBV28 and J is TRBJ2-1, with D hard to call. The CDR3 totals 14 residues. The ends were cut back, 6 bases at V and 8 bases at J, with 17 bases in the middle. The germline gives CDR1 MDHEN, CDR2 SYDVKM. The CDR3, as DNA: TGTGCCAGCAGCTCTCCGACACCCAGCTATGAGCAGTTCTTC. Protein sequence: CASSSPTPSYEQFF.

CDR3 amino acids: CASSPGQGHQPQHF. The CDR3 region has the DNA TGTGCCAGCTCACCCGGACAGGGCCATCAGCCCCAGCATTTT. The chain carries TRBV18 and TRBJ1-5; 8 nucleotides align to TRBD1. The CDR3 sequence is 14 residues long. Losses at the gene ends were 3 bases for V and 5 bases for J; bases not matched to a gene: 3. Per the germline V gene, CDR1 is KGHSH and CDR2 is LQKENI. Looking up the rest from reference TRBV18 and TRBJ1-5 gives the full variable domain: NAGVMQNPRHLVRRRGQEARLRCSPMKGHSHVYWYRQLPEEGLKFMVYLQKENIIDESGMPKERFSAEFPKEGPSILRIQQVVRGDSAAYFCASSPGQGHQPQHFGDGTRLSIL.

J is TRBJ2-5 and V is TRBV5-1; D ambiguous. Germline assignment: CDR1 SGHRS and CDR2 YFSETQ. The length of the CDR3 is 11 residues. V was clipped by 5 bases and J by 2 bases, with 4 bases between them. The CDR3 coding sequence is TGCGCCAGCAGATTACAAGAGACCCAGTACTTC. Translating gives CASRLQETQYF.

This clone showed up just a few times. V usage is TRBV7-9 and J usage is TRBJ2-7; D uncertain. The V end lost 5 bases, the J end lost 0 bases, and 11 bases lay between the germline ends. Per the germline V gene, CDR1 is SEHNR and CDR2 is FQNEAQ (reference sequence). The CDR3 spans 14 residues. The CDR3, as DNA: TGTGCCAGCAGCCCAACCCCAGCCTCCTACGAGCAGTACTTC. Its translation is CASSPTPASYEQYF. The full variable domain, its missing parts supplied by reference TRBV7-9 and TRBJ2-7, is DTGVSQNPRHKITKRGQNVTFRCDPISEHNRLYWYRQTLGQGPEFLTYFQNEAQLEKSRLLSDRFSAERPKGSFSTLEIQRTEQGDSAMYLCASSPTPASYEQYFGPGTRLTVT.

J is TRBJ2-1 and V is TRBV10-3; TRBD2 matches 10 bases. The CDR3 consists of 14 residues. CDR1 is ENHRY and CDR2 is SYGVKD in the germline V gene. The junction had 3 bases not matched to a gene; V was cut back by 4 bases and J by 6 bases. The CDR3 bases are TGTGCCATCAGTGCTAGCGGGAGAGGCAATGAGCAGTTCTTC. It translates to CAISASGRGNEQFF.

This chain's CDR3 is CASSPTSSDGPNEKLFF. CDR3 nucleotides: TGTGCCAGCAGCCCGACCTCTTCAGACGGCCCTAATGAAAAACTGTTTTTT. The chain is built from TRBV7-2 and TRBJ1-4; D not resolved. With 5 bases removed from V and 3 bases from J, the gap between germline ends came to 19 bases. This CDR3 spans 17 amino acids. Germline assignment: CDR1 SGHTA and CDR2 FQGNSA.

CDR3 nucleotide sequence: TGCGCCAGCAGCTTCTCCGGCGGGGGGAACACTGAAGCTTTCTTT. Translated: CASSFSGGGNTEAFF. This chain connects TRBV5-1 to TRBJ1-1; maybe TRBD1 (5 bases). V lost 2 bases, J lost 1 base, and 12 bases lay in between. Germline CDR1 and CDR2: SGHRS and YFSETQ. This CDR3 has 15 residues.

The chain combines TRBV29-1 with TRBJ1-2; 10 bases line up with TRBD1. Germline trimming cut 6 bases from V and 3 bases from J; bases unmatched to any gene: 4. Germline V lookup: CDR1 SQVTM, CDR2 ANQGSEA. This CDR3 comprises 13 residues. The CDR3 region has the DNA TGCAGCGTATCCGGGACAGGGGACTATGGCTACACCTTC. Translated: CSVSGTGDYGYTF.

This clone was observed a few times. The chain uses TRBV5-1 and TRBJ1-2; no definite D call. The germline CDR1 and CDR2 sequences are SGHRS and YFSETQ. The CDR3 extends over 14 amino acids. Trimming took 4 bases from V and 0 from J, leaving 10 bases between them. Written as DNA, the CDR3 is TGCGCCAGCAGCCCCGGACGGACTAACTATGGCTACACCTTC. It specifies CASSPGRTNYGYTF.

The chain couples TRBV6-1 to TRBJ1-2; a weak D match, TRBD1 (5 bases). CDR1 is MNHNS and CDR2 is SASEGT in the germline V gene. The CDR3 sequence is 15 residues long. V lost 5 bases to trimming and J lost 8 bases, with 21 bases between them. The CDR3 here is CASSTSTGGDGGYTF. The CDR3 nucleotides are TGTGCCAGCAGTACAAGCACAGGCGGGGATGGAGGCTACACCTTC.

The rearrangement joins TRBV5-6 to TRBJ1-5; 8 nucleotides align to TRBD1. Germline V lookup: CDR1 SGHDT, CDR2 YYEEEE. The CDR3 extends over 16 amino acids. V lost 1 base and J lost 1; bases outside the gene matches: 4. CDR3 in amino acids: CASSLRQGASNQPQHF. The CDR3 coding sequence is TGTGCCAGCAGCTTGAGGCAGGGGGCGAGCAATCAGCCCCAGCATTTT.

The V call is TRBV13, the J call TRBJ2-7; TRBD1 matches at 7 bases. Unmatched junction bases numbered 4, after V lost 5 bases and J lost 0 bases. CDR3 length: 14 amino acids. Per germline, CDR1 PRHDT and CDR2 FYEKMQ (reference sequence). This chain's CDR3 is CASSPGQSSYEQYF. In nucleotides, the CDR3 is TGTGCCAGCAGCCCGGGACAGTCCTCCTACGAGCAGTACTTC.

The rearrangement joins TRBV6-5 to TRBJ1-3, with D perhaps TRBD1 (5 bases). Germline CDR1 reads MNHEY; CDR2 reads SVGAGI. This CDR3 spans 15 amino acids. V shed 2 bases and J shed 4 bases, with 12 bases lying between them. CDR3 DNA: TGTGCCAGCAGTTACAGCGGGACGGACGGAAACACCATATATTTT. It yields the protein CASSYSGTDGNTIYF.

This clone was seen a few times. This rearrangement joins TRBV28 to TRBJ1-4; D gene ambiguous. Germline V gene sequence: CDR1 MDHEN, CDR2 SYDVKM. Trimming removed 4 bases at V and 7 bases at J, with 19 bases between. The CDR3 sequence is 16 residues long. The DNA for the CDR3 is TGTGCCAGCAGTTCGGTCGGGCGGGGTACCCCTGAAAAACTGTTTTTT. It specifies CASSSVGRGTPEKLFF.